A single sample gave rise to the 15 T cell receptor beta chains below, sequenced in a study of T cell responses to AZD1222 COVID-19 vaccine. The protocol was immunoSEQ multiplex PCR, while the TCRdb copy is restricted to in-frame clones and leaves out a portion. This table has some 100,000 clones, around 93% appearing once. The specimen was peripheral blood, collected on day 0 of AZD1222 vaccination. Every receptor here comes from an adult in good health.

V gene TRBV7-2 combines with J gene TRBJ2-7; 10 bases are shared with TRBD2. J was trimmed by 2 bases and V by 2 bases; bases with no gene match: 6. The CDR3 is made up of 16 amino acids. Germline CDR1 SGHTA, CDR2 FQGNSA. CDR3 protein: CASSLLGLAGAYEQYF. The CDR3 DNA follows: TGTGCCAGCAGCTTATTAGGGCTAGCGGGGGCCTACGAGCAGTACTTC.

J is TRBJ2-3 and V is TRBV10-3; D gene ambiguous. Looked up from germline, CDR1 is ENHRY and CDR2 is SYGVKD. The CDR3 is 12 amino acids. Trimming took 3 bases from V and 11 from J, leaving 12 bases between them. The CDR3 here is CAISEGQFGQYF. In DNA, the CDR3 is TGTGCCATCAGTGAAGGTCAGTTCGGGCAGTATTTT.

The chain recombines TRBV14 with TRBJ1-1; possibly TRBD1 for D (5 bases). Trimming stripped 6 bases from V and 5 bases from J, with 16 bases between. The length of the CDR3 is 14 residues. CDR1 and CDR2 (germline): SGHDN, FVKESK. CDR3 bases: TGTGCCAGCAGTCCCCTTCGGGGGAGGACTGAAGCTTTCTTT. Protein product: CASSPLRGRTEAFF.

This clone appeared a single time. Written as DNA, the CDR3 is TGTGCCAGCAGCTTAAGTCTCGGGGGAGGCTACACCTTC. Encoded protein: CASSLSLGGGYTF. The chain recombines TRBV7-2 with TRBJ1-2, with a possible D match to TRBD1 (5 bases). Germline V gene data show CDR1 as SGHTA and CDR2 as FQGNSA. The CDR3 consists of 13 residues. Trimming pared 2 bases from V and 8 bases from J, leaving 12 bases between.

V is TRBV11-2 and J is TRBJ2-7; D ambiguous. V shed 5 bases and J shed 0 bases, with 17 bases lying between them. CDR1 is SGHAT and CDR2 is FQNNGV in the germline V gene. The CDR3 is 16 residues long. In DNA form, the CDR3 reads TGTGCCAGCAGCCCCGCGTGGCTCAGGAGCTCCTACGAGCAGTACTTC. It is translated as CASSPAWLRSSYEQYF.

The gene calls are TRBV19 and TRBJ1-5; 9 bases agree with TRBD1. V lost 3 bases to trimming and J lost 4 bases; unmatched junction nucleotides: 10. The CDR3 consists of 17 residues. Germline V CDR1 and CDR2: LNHDA, SQIVND (reference sequence). In nucleotides, the CDR3 is TGTGCCAGTAGTATTTCGTTTGGACAGGGGAGAAATCAGCCCCAGCATTTT. This gives the protein CASSISFGQGRNQPQHF.

The chain links TRBV4-3 to TRBJ1-6; D is undetermined. This CDR3 spans 15 amino acids. V was cut by 0 bases and J by 10 bases, with 13 bases left in between. The germline V gene encodes CDR1 LGHNA and CDR2 YSLEER. In nucleotides, the CDR3 is TGCGCCAGCAGCCAAGAGGTGGGCTACAGCTCACCCCTCCACTTT. It translates to CASSQEVGYSSPLHF.

The chain has TRBV12-3 or TRBV12-4 and TRBJ1-2; D remains unclear. Trimming shortened V by 5 bases and J by 7 bases, and 14 bases separated the two germline ends. The CDR3 runs to 13 residues. The CDR3 DNA reads as TGTGCCAGCAGTCCATTCCAGTCGACTGGCTACACCTTC. The encoded protein is CASSPFQSTGYTF.

The chain couples TRBV6-5 to TRBJ1-2; possible D gene TRBD1, 5 bases. The CDR3 runs to 15 residues. Germline V CDR1 and CDR2: MNHEY, SVGAGI. V gave up 8 bases and J gave up 4 bases, with 20 bases separating them. CDR3 residues: CASRTGTGSFYGYTF. The CDR3 coding sequence is TGTGCCAGCCGGACCGGGACGGGAAGCTTCTATGGCTACACCTTC.

The chain carries TRBV5-1 and TRBJ2-1; 7 bases align to TRBD1. J was trimmed by 5 bases and V by 2 bases; bases with no gene match: 1. The CDR3 runs 13 residues. Germline-derived CDR1 and CDR2 are SGHRS and YFSETQ. CDR3 region: CASSLQGNNEQFF. Written as DNA, the CDR3 is TGCGCCAGCAGCTTACAGGGGAACAATGAGCAGTTCTTC.

The chain links TRBV6-6 to TRBJ2-1; D might be TRBD1 (5 bases). The germline gives CDR1 MNHNY, CDR2 SVGAGI (reference sequence). The CDR3 is 14 residues long. V lost 3 bases and J lost 4, with 10 bases in between. CDR3 sequence reads: CASSYPTVYNEQFF. The CDR3 region has the DNA TGTGCCAGCAGTTATCCGACAGTGTACAATGAGCAGTTCTTC.

The chain has TRBV7-2 and TRBJ2-1; no clear D. Trimming took 1 base from V and 0 from J, leaving 4 bases between them. The CDR3 is made up of 14 amino acids. Looked up from germline, CDR1 is SGHTA and CDR2 is FQGNSA. The CDR3 reads CASSLESSYNEQFF. DNA for the CDR3: TGTGCCAGCAGCTTAGAAAGCTCCTACAATGAGCAGTTCTTC.

The rearrangement links TRBV18 to TRBJ2-6; the match to TRBD2 covers 7 bases. CDR3 length: 16 residues. The ends lost 6 bases at V and 3 bases at J; junction bases unmatched: 8. The germline V gene has CDR1 KGHSH and CDR2 LQKENI. CDR3: CASSPRGEGGANVLTF. CDR3 nucleotide sequence: TGTGCCAGCTCTCCTCGGGGGGAAGGTGGGGCCAACGTCCTGACTTTC.

The rearrangement joins TRBV7-9 to TRBJ1-3; a possible D gene is TRBD1 (6 bases). The CDR3 has 16 amino acids. Germline V gene lookup returns CDR1 SEHNR and CDR2 FQNEAQ (reference sequence). V lost 2 bases to trimming and J lost 3 bases, with 14 bases between them. The CDR3 DNA sequence: TGTGCCAGCAGCTTACGGGGGGCTTCGTTTGGAAACACCATATATTTT. Translating it yields CASSLRGASFGNTIYF.

The chain uses TRBV10-3 and TRBJ2-1, with 11 bases aligning to TRBD2. The junction had 2 bases not matched to a gene; V was cut back by 7 bases and J by 6 bases. The germline CDR1 and CDR2 sequences are ENHRY and SYGVKD. The CDR3 has 13 amino acids. In DNA, the CDR3 is TGTGCCATCATGACTAGCGGGGCCAATGAGCAGTTCTTC. Protein sequence: CAIMTSGANEQFF.